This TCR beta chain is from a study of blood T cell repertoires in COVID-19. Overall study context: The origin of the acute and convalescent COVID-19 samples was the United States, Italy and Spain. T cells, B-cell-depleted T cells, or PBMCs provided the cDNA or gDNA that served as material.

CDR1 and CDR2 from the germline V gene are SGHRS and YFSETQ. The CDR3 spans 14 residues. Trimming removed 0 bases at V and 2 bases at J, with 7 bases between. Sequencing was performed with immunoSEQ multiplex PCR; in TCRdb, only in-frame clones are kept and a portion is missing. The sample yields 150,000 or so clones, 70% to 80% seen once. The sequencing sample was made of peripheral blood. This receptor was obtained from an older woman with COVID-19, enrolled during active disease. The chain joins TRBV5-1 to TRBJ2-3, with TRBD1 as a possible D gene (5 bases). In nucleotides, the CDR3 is TGCGCCAGCAGCTTGGCACAGGACACAGATACGCAGTATTTT. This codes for CASSLAQDTDTQYF.